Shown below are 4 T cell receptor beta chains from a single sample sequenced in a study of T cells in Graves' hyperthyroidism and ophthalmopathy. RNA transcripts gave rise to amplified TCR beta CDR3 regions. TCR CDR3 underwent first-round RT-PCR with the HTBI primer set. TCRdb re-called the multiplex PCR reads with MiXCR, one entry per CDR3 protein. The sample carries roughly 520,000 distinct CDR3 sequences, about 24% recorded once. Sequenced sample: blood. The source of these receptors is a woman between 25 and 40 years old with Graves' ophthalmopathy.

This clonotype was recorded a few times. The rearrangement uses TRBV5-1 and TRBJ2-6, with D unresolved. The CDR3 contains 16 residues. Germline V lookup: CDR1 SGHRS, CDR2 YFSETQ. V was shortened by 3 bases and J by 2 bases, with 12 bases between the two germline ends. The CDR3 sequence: CASSWVFGAGANVLTF. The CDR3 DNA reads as TGCGCCAGCAGCTGGGTGTTTGGGGCTGGGGCCAACGTCCTGACTTTC.

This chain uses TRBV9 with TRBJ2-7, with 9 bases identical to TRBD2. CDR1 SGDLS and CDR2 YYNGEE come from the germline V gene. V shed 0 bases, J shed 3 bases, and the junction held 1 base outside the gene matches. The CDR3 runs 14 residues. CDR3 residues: CASSVGREGYEQYF. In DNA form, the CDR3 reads TGTGCCAGCAGCGTAGGGCGGGAGGGCTACGAGCAGTACTTC.

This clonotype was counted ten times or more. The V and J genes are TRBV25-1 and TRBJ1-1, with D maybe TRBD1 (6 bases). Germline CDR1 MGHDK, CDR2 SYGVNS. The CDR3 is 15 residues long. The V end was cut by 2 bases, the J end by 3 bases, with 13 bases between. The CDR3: CASSEDNGGHTEAFF. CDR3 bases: TGTGCCAGCAGTGAAGATAACGGGGGGCACACTGAAGCTTTCTTT.

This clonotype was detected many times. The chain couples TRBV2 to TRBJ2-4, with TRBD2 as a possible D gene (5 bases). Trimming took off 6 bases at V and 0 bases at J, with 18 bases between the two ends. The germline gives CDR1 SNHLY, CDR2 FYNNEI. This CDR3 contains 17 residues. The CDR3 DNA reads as TGTGCCAGCAGCGTCCTTTTCGGCGGACTAGCCAAAAACATTCAGTACTTC. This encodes CASSVLFGGLAKNIQYF. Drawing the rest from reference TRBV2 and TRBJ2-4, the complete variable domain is EPEVTQTPSHQVTQMGQEVILRCVPISNHLYFYWYRQILGQKVEFLVSFYNNEISEKSEIFDDQFSVERPDGSNFTLKIRSTKLEDSAMYFCASSVLFGGLAKNIQYFGAGTRLSVL.